This TCR beta chain was captured in a study of control samples from healthy donors and cancer patients. J gave up 0 bases and V 3 bases, and 6 bases lay outside the gene matches. CDR3 length equals 18 residues. Germline CDR1 and CDR2: KGHSH and LQKENI. The data were produced by immunoSEQ multiplex PCR, yet TCRdb's version contains in-frame clones alone and is incomplete. In the table there are tens of thousands of clones, around 91% of which are singletons. Source material: blood. The chain uses TRBV18 and TRBJ2-1, with 12 bases that match TRBD2. The receptor was derived from a man aged 25 to 40 in good health. The CDR3 is CASSPKLAGGHSYNEQFF. The CDR3 DNA sequence: TGTGCCAGCTCACCGAAGCTAGCGGGAGGGCACTCCTACAATGAGCAGTTCTTC. The whole variable domain, remainder taken from reference TRBV18 and TRBJ2-1, is NAGVMQNPRHLVRRRGQEARLRCSPMKGHSHVYWYRQLPEEGLKFMVYLQKENIIDESGMPKERFSAEFPKEGPSILRIQQVVRGDSAAYFCASSPKLAGGHSYNEQFFGPGTRLTVL.